The clone carrying this TCR beta chain occurred once. The antigen remains unidentified. The data derive from a study of cytotoxic CD8 clonotypes in ibrutinib-treated CLL. Study in general: Ten to eleven relapsed/refractory, roughly 15 treatment-naive; about 17 IGHV unmutated. Collecting the response samples happened after a median 12 months of treatment, with a range of 6 to 36.

Data came from immunoSEQ multiplex PCR; TCRdb stores just in-frame clones and leaves some out. This table holds 250,000 to 350,000 clones, around 69% found once. General observations from the study: Elevated clonality accompanied ibrutinib response, with a return toward baseline values at progression. Public clonotypes (which were uncommon) either contracted or remained stable on treatment.

The source is a human donor with chronic lymphocytic leukemia. Sample: PBMCs, taken at disease progression, from a patient treated with ibrutinib.

CDR3 protein: CASTPQRGPYEQYF. In DNA form, the CDR3 reads TGTGCCAGCACCCCCCAGCGGGGACCCTACGAGCAGTACTTC. V and J are TRBV19 and TRBJ2-7; 7 nucleotides line up with TRBD2. V shed 9 bases and J 2 bases; nucleotides not matched to a gene: 10. CDR3 length equals 14 residues. CDR1 is LNHDA, CDR2 SQIVND, per germline (reference sequence).